A single sample is the source of the 17 T cell receptor beta chains below, sequenced in a study of blood T cell repertoires in COVID-19 (dated by TCRdb to the early 2020s). Library preparation used the immunoSEQ multiplex PCR assay. Held by TCRdb, this immuneACCESS table contains in-frame sequences only and omits some clones. Under half of the omission traces to an unresolved V gene where checked; the cause of the rest is unknown. In this sample the table shows 60,000 to 65,000 clones, 74% of which occur a single time. About 28% of the sample lies in the top ten. Material for sequencing was peripheral blood. The source is a woman of 80 years or more with acute or convalescent COVID-19.

This chain links TRBV2 with TRBJ2-3, with 11 bases identical to TRBD2. CDR1 and CDR2 (germline): SNHLY, FYNNEI. The length of the CDR3 is 15 residues. Trimming removed 7 bases from V and 6 bases from J; junction bases left unmatched: 9. CDR3 region: CASKSSGRAADTQYF. In DNA, the CDR3 is TGTGCCAGCAAGAGTAGCGGGAGGGCCGCGGATACGCAGTATTTT.

The chain combines TRBV10-3 with TRBJ2-2, with 13 bases aligning to TRBD2. With V trimmed by 2 bases and J by 5 bases, 5 bases remained unmatched. Germline V gene data show CDR1 as ENHRY and CDR2 as SYGVKD. This CDR3 contains 17 residues. In DNA, the CDR3 is TGTGCCATCAGTGAGACTAGCGGGAGGGCCATTACCGGGGAGCTGTTTTTT. Its translation is CAISETSGRAITGELFF.

The sample holds one count of this clone. This sequence joins TRBV3-1 (or the pseudogene TRBV3-2) and TRBJ1-5; possibly TRBD1 for D (5 bases). Trimming removed 3 bases at V and 1 base at J, with 7 bases between. The germline CDR1 and CDR2 sequences are LGHDT and YNNKEL (reference sequence). The CDR3 covers 14 residues. CDR3 residues: CASSQGRSNQPQHF. CDR3 in DNA: TGTGCCAGCAGCCAGGGGCGGAGCAATCAGCCCCAGCATTTT.

The genes are TRBV3-1 (or the pseudogene TRBV3-2) and TRBJ1-2, with a possible D match to TRBD1 (6 bases). The CDR3 is made up of 16 amino acids. V was cut by 0 bases and J by 8 bases, with 19 bases left in between. The V gene's germline CDR1 is LGHDT and CDR2 YNNKEL (reference sequence). The CDR3 region is CASSQDNPGQRGGYTF. The CDR3 DNA reads as TGTGCCAGCAGCCAAGACAATCCGGGACAAAGAGGCGGCTACACCTTC.

This clone has a handful of counts. The chain couples TRBV5-1 to TRBJ1-2; D unresolved. Between the trimmed V and J ends, which lost 0 bases and 5 bases, there was a span of 14 bases. The CDR3 runs to 15 residues. Germline V gene lookup returns CDR1 SGHRS and CDR2 YFSETQ. The CDR3 loop is CASSLAQSLGYGYTF. As DNA, the CDR3 is TGCGCCAGCAGCTTGGCACAGTCTCTTGGGTATGGCTACACCTTC. Full variable domain (outside the CDR3, taken from reference TRBV5-1 and TRBJ1-2): KAGVTQTPRYLIKTRGQQVTLSCSPISGHRSVSWYQQTPGQGLQFLFEYFSETQRNKGNFPGRFSGRQFSNSRSEMNVSTLELGDSALYLCASSLAQSLGYGYTFGSGTRLTVV.

The rearrangement links TRBV28 to TRBJ2-6, with D perhaps TRBD1 (6 bases). Looked up from germline, CDR1 is MDHEN and CDR2 is SYDVKM. The V end lost 5 bases, the J end lost 1 base, and 6 bases lay between the germline ends. The CDR3 is made up of 14 amino acids. The CDR3 spells CASSDRSGANVLTF. The CDR3 coding sequence is TGTGCCAGCAGTGACAGGTCTGGGGCCAACGTCCTGACTTTC. Full variable domain (rest looked up from reference TRBV28 and TRBJ2-6): DVKVTQSSRYLVKRTGEKVFLECVQDMDHENMFWYRQDPGLGLRLIYFSYDVKMKEKGDIPEGYSVSREKKERFSLILESASTNQTSMYLCASSDRSGANVLTFGAGSRLTVL.

The V gene is TRBV27, the J gene TRBJ1-2; possibly TRBD1 for D (6 bases). Germline CDR1 is MNHEY and CDR2 is SMNVEV (reference sequence). This CDR3 contains 14 residues. With 8 bases removed from V and 7 bases from J, the gap between germline ends came to 20 bases. The CDR3 protein is CASAFRDTRGGYTF. The CDR3 DNA follows: TGTGCCAGCGCTTTCCGGGACACAAGAGGTGGCTACACCTTC.

CDR3 coding DNA: TGTGCCAGCAGCCTAGCGGGAGGGACCAATGAGCAGTTCTTC. Translated, it gives CASSLAGGTNEQFF. The rearrangement uses TRBV11-3 and TRBJ2-1; TRBD2 aligns across 12 bases. With V trimmed by 5 bases and J by 6 bases, 2 bases remained unmatched. CDR1 is SGHNT, CDR2 YENEEA, per germline. CDR3 size: 14 residues.

The chain couples TRBV2 to TRBJ2-5; TRBD2 matches 11 bases. Germline assignment: CDR1 SNHLY and CDR2 FYNNEI. This CDR3 contains 17 residues. The V gene end was trimmed by 1 base and the J gene end by 5 bases; junction bases not matched to a gene: 9. The chain's CDR3 is CASSEVVAGGPWETQYF. CDR3 DNA sequence: TGTGCCAGCAGTGAAGTGGTAGCGGGAGGGCCTTGGGAGACCCAGTACTTC. Supplemented by reference TRBV2 and TRBJ2-5, the full variable domain reads EPEVTQTPSHQVTQMGQEVILRCVPISNHLYFYWYRQILGQKVEFLVSFYNNEISEKSEIFDDQFSVERPDGSNFTLKIRSTKLEDSAMYFCASSEVVAGGPWETQYFGPGTRLLVL.

The V and J genes are TRBV6-2 or TRBV6-3 and TRBJ2-3, with a weak D call TRBD2 (6 bases). The V end was cut by 0 bases, the J end by 4 bases, with 11 bases between. Germline lookup yields CDR1 MNHEY and CDR2 SVGEGT. This CDR3 spans 15 amino acids. The CDR3 region is CASSYSAGSADTQYF. The CDR3 nucleotides are TGTGCCAGCAGTTACTCGGCGGGATCGGCAGATACGCAGTATTTT.

The chain joins TRBV28 to TRBJ2-1; 16 bases align to TRBD2. The CDR3 has 17 amino acids. Germline CDR1 MDHEN, CDR2 SYDVKM. J gave up 6 bases and V 4 bases, and 6 bases lay outside the gene matches. The CDR3 region is CASSSGTSGRAGNEQFF. In nucleotides, the CDR3 is TGTGCCAGCAGTTCCGGGACTAGCGGGAGGGCCGGCAATGAGCAGTTCTTC.

The chain has TRBV18 and TRBJ2-2; TRBD1 matches 8 bases. The CDR3 runs to 16 residues. Germline values: CDR1 KGHSH, CDR2 LQKENI. V shed 2 bases and J 3 bases; nucleotides not matched to a gene: 5. CDR3 in DNA: TGTGCCAGCTCACCATCCAGGGGGCATGACACCGGGGAGCTGTTTTTT. Protein sequence: CASSPSRGHDTGELFF. The whole variable domain, filled in from reference TRBV18 and TRBJ2-2, reads NAGVMQNPRHLVRRRGQEARLRCSPMKGHSHVYWYRQLPEEGLKFMVYLQKENIIDESGMPKERFSAEFPKEGPSILRIQQVVRGDSAAYFCASSPSRGHDTGELFFGEGSRLTVL.

J is TRBJ1-5 and V is TRBV19; possible D gene TRBD1, 6 bases. Germline V gene sequence: CDR1 LNHDA, CDR2 SQIVND (reference sequence). V gave up 6 bases and J gave up 3 bases, with 12 bases separating them. The CDR3 has 14 residues. CDR3 nucleotides: TGTGCCAGTAGGGAAGGGGGGGACAATCAGCCCCAGCATTTT. Translation: CASREGGDNQPQHF.

V usage is TRBV9 and J usage is TRBJ2-2; 10 bases map to TRBD2. Germline CDR1 reads SGDLS; CDR2 reads YYNGEE. This CDR3 spans 16 amino acids. Trimming cost V 1 base and J 6 bases; bases outside gene matches: 6. DNA for the CDR3: TGTGCCAGCAGCGTATCGCCTAGCGGGAGCCCCGGGGAGCTGTTTTTT. Translating it yields CASSVSPSGSPGELFF.

The chain employs TRBV5-5 and TRBJ2-3, with 13 bases lining up with TRBD2. J gave up 4 bases and V 2 bases, and 7 bases lay outside the gene matches. Germline V gene sequence: CDR1 SGHKS, CDR2 YYEKEE (reference sequence). The CDR3 runs to 17 residues. The CDR3 coding sequence is TGTGCCAGCAGCTTCGGCGGACTAGCGGGAGTATCAGATACGCAGTATTTT. It encodes CASSFGGLAGVSDTQYF.

The chain couples TRBV2 to TRBJ2-2, with D possibly being TRBD1 (5 bases). Trimming stripped 7 bases from V and 6 bases from J, with 12 bases between. The CDR3 has 13 amino acids. Germline CDR1 SNHLY, CDR2 FYNNEI. CDR3 sequence (DNA): TGTGCCAGCAATAGGGGTGAGGCCGGGGAGCTGTTTTTT. Translated, it gives CASNRGEAGELFF. The full variable domain, rest sourced from reference TRBV2 and TRBJ2-2, is EPEVTQTPSHQVTQMGQEVILRCVPISNHLYFYWYRQILGQKVEFLVSFYNNEISEKSEIFDDQFSVERPDGSNFTLKIRSTKLEDSAMYFCASNRGEAGELFFGEGSRLTVL.

The chain carries TRBV5-1 and TRBJ1-1; D gene ambiguous. V was shortened by 1 base and J by 0 bases, with 7 bases between the two germline ends. Germline-derived CDR1 and CDR2 are SGHRS and YFSETQ. CDR3 size: 14 residues. DNA for the CDR3: TGCGCCAGCAGCTTGTTAGACATGAACACTGAAGCTTTCTTT. Amino acids: CASSLLDMNTEAFF.